The clone carrying this T cell receptor beta chain was counted ten times or more. What it recognizes is unknown. The data originate from a study of shared clonotypes between healthy human individuals. The V gene end was trimmed by 6 bases and the J gene end by 1 base; junction bases not matched to a gene: 10. Germline CDR1 reads MDHEN; CDR2 reads SYDVKM. This CDR3 has 16 residues. Study-level points and caveats: Lower generation probabilities were found for non-shared clonotypes than for those shared by all four donors.

Replicate PCRs from sorted subsets contained around 190 ng DNA, which is 29,000 or so T cell genomes. Generated by immunoSEQ multiplex PCR, the TCRdb table keeps only in-frame clones and is missing some. Of roughly 680,000 clones in the sample, roughly 72% were seen once. The source of this sequence is a woman in her twenties or thirties in good health. Material: memory CD4+ T cells sorted from blood. The subset: CD45RA-negative fraction. The V gene is TRBV28, the J gene TRBJ2-3; 7 nucleotides line up with TRBD2. CDR3 DNA: TGTGCCAGCAGACCTATTGGGGAGGGAGGCACAGATACGCAGTATTTT. It translates to CASRPIGEGGTDTQYF.